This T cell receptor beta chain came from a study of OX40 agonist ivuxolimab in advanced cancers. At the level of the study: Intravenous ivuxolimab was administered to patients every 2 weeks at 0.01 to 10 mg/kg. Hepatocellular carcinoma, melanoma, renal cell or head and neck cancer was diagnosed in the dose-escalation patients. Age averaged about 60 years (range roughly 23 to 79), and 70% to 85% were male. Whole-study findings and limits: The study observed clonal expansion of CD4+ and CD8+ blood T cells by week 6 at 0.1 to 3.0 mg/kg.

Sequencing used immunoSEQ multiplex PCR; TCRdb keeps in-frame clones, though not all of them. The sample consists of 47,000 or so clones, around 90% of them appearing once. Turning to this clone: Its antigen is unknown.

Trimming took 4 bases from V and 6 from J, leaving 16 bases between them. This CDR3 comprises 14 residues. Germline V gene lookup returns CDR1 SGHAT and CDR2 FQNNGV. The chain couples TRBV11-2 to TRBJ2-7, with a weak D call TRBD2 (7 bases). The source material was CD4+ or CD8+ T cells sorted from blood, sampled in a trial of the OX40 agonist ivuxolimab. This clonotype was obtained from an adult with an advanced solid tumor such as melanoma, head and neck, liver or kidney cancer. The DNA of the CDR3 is TGTGCCAGCAGCTCTCCGGACGGGGGGCTCGAGCAGTACTTC. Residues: CASSSPDGGLEQYF.